This is a list of T cell receptor beta chains from one sample in a study of cytomegalovirus exposure and HLA in healthy donors. Profiled with immunoSEQ multiplex PCR; TCRdb holds only in-frame clones, not every one. The sample lists around 160,000 clones, 79% occurring once. The specimen sequenced was PBMCs. The receptors stem from a woman in her 40s in good health and CMV-seropositive. CDR3s include the opening cysteine and the closing phenylalanine or tryptophan. Each record gives: D gene, V gene, clone size, J gene, CDR3 DNA, CDR3 protein. A D gene is named only where the DNA matches it firmly. Some rows have no size entry. The others give once, few or many, or a class for an expanded clone.

TRBD1,TRBV13,.,TRBJ1-4,TGTGCCAGCAGCCTCACGGACAGGGGTGGTGAAAAACTGTTTTTT,CASSLTDRGGEKLFF
TRBD2,TRBV6-1,few,TRBJ2-3,TGTGCCAGCAGTGAAGCGTACCTAGCGGGGGCGTCGGAGTATTTT,CASSEAYLAGASEYF
TRBD2,TRBV6-5,.,TRBJ2-7,TGTGCCAGCAGACGACTAGCCTTGTCCTACGAGCAGTACTTC,CASRRLALSYEQYF
TRBD1,TRBV7-2,few,TRBJ1-5,TGTGCCAGCAGCCCACACCTCACAGGGGGCCATCAGCCCCAGCATTTT,CASSPHLTGGHQPQHF
.,TRBV5-4,few,TRBJ2-1,TGTGCCAGCAGCTGGGGACAAAATGAGCAGTTCTTC,CASSWGQNEQFF
.,TRBV19,.,TRBJ1-6,TGTGCCAGTAGTAGCGGGACTCTGAATTCACCCCTCCACTTT,CASSSGTLNSPLHF
.,TRBV27,.,TRBJ1-2,TGTGCCAGCAGTTTAAGCGGGGCGTCCGACTATGGCTACACCTTC,CASSLSGASDYGYTF
TRBD2,TRBV4-2,.,TRBJ2-5,TGTGCCAGCAGCCGGACCATGGCGGGGGGGGTCGGATCGGAGACCCAGTACTTC,CASSRTMAGGVGSETQYF
TRBD2,TRBV6-1,.,TRBJ2-1,TGTGCCAGCAGTTATAGCGGGGGGGCGGATGAGCAGTTCTTC,CASSYSGGADEQFF
.,TRBV7-9,.,TRBJ1-2,TGTGCCAGCAGCTTAAGCGGCCCCGTGGGGTTAAATGGCTACACCTTC,CASSLSGPVGLNGYTF
.,TRBV10-3,once,TRBJ2-7,TGTGCCACCCAGGAGGGCACCGAGCAGTACTTC,CATQEGTEQYF
.,TRBV15,.,TRBJ2-5,TGTGCCACCAGCAGAGGCCACGGCAGCCAAGAGGCCCAGTACTTC,CATSRGHGSQEAQYF
TRBD2,TRBV11-2,.,TRBJ2-7,TGTGCCAGCAGCTATAGCGGGTCCCCCTACGAGCAGTACTTC,CASSYSGSPYEQYF
TRBD2,TRBV7-2,.,TRBJ2-2,TGTGCCAGCAGCTTGGCGGGACTAGCGGGTGGGGAGCTGTTTTTT,CASSLAGLAGGELFF
TRBD1,TRBV11-2,.,TRBJ2-2,TGTGCCGGCAGCCACGGACAGGGGAACACCGGGGAGCTGTTTTTT,CAGSHGQGNTGELFF
TRBD2,TRBV9,.,TRBJ2-1,TGTGCCAGCAGCGTAGGTAGCGGGGGTTACAATGAGCAGTTCTTC,CASSVGSGGYNEQFF
.,TRBV5-6,.,TRBJ2-5,TGTGCCAGCAGCTTGACACTGCCGGGAGTACGAGAGACCCAGTACTTC,CASSLTLPGVRETQYF
.,TRBV2,.,TRBJ1-2,TGTGCCACCTCTACGGCAACAGGGCCTTATGGCTACACCTTC,CATSTATGPYGYTF
.,TRBV9,.,TRBJ1-2,TGTGCCAGCAGCGTAGGACAGGCAAACGTCTATGGCTACACCTTC,CASSVGQANVYGYTF
.,TRBV30,.,TRBJ2-1,TGTGCCTGGAGTACCGGGACCTACAATGAGCAGTTCTTC,CAWSTGTYNEQFF
TRBD2,TRBV30,.,TRBJ2-7,TGTGCCTGGAGGACTAGCGGCCTCTACGAGCAGTACTTC,CAWRTSGLYEQYF
TRBD1,TRBV7-9,.,TRBJ1-2,TGTGCCAGCAGCTTAGGGACAGGGGTTCATGGCTACACCTTC,CASSLGTGVHGYTF
.,TRBV2,.,TRBJ1-5,TGTGCCAGCAGTGATCGGGGTTTATGGCAGCCCCAGCATTTT,CASSDRGLWQPQHF
TRBD1,TRBV7-9,.,TRBJ1-2,TGTTCCAGCAGCCCAGGACAGGCCGGCGGCTATGGCTACACCTTC,CSSSPGQAGGYGYTF
.,TRBV5-1,.,TRBJ1-4,TGCGCCAGCAGCTTGGACCCGGGGGAAAAACTGTTTTTT,CASSLDPGEKLFF
.,TRBV5-1,once,TRBJ1-4,TGCGCCAGCAGCTTGGCGGCCCAGACAGTCGAAAAACTGTTTTTT,CASSLAAQTVEKLFF
.,TRBV5-6,.,TRBJ2-3,TGTGCCAGCAGCTCTGGACAGTTTGATACGCAGTATTTT,CASSSGQFDTQYF
TRBD2,TRBV4-2,.,TRBJ2-1,TGTGCCAACAAAGGCGGGGCTAGCGGGGGACTTTACAATGAGCAGTTCTTC,CANKGGASGGLYNEQFF
.,TRBV28,once,TRBJ2-7,TGTGCCAGCACCTCCGGGGGAGGGGGCTCCTACGAGCAGTACTTC,CASTSGGGGSYEQYF
TRBD2,TRBV5-1,.,TRBJ2-1,TGCGCCAGCAGCTTGGCTAGCGGGTTTTACAATGAGCAGTTCTTC,CASSLASGFYNEQFF
.,TRBV5-1,.,TRBJ1-1,TGCGCCAGCAGCTTGGGTCCGGTGAACACTGAAGCTTTCTTT,CASSLGPVNTEAFF
.,TRBV6-5,.,TRBJ1-5,TGTGCCAGCAGTCGGGGAGGGCCCCAGCATTTT,CASSRGGPQHF
TRBD1,TRBV5-6,.,TRBJ1-1,TGTGCCAGCAGCACCGGACAGGGAGGGTCGAAGACTGAAGCTTTCTTT,CASSTGQGGSKTEAFF
.,TRBV19,once,TRBJ1-6,TGTGCCAGTAGTCCGGGGCAGGGGTATTATTCACCCCTCCACTTT,CASSPGQGYYSPLHF
.,TRBV2,.,TRBJ1-2,TGTGCCAGCAGTGAAGGGGGCAAGGGCTACACCTTC,CASSEGGKGYTF
.,TRBV6-1,.,TRBJ2-7,TGTGCCAGCAGTGAAGCGCGAACAGGGCCCTACGAGCAGTACTTC,CASSEARTGPYEQYF
TRBD1,TRBV9,once,TRBJ2-7,TGTGCCAGCAGCTCTCCCGGGACAGGGGCCACGAGGCAGTACTTC,CASSSPGTGATRQYF
.,TRBV12-5,once,TRBJ1-1,TGTGCTAGTGGTTTGGTACTAAAACGGTTGAACACTGAAGCTTTCTTT,CASGLVLKRLNTEAFF
.,TRBV11-2,.,TRBJ2-7,TGTGCCAGCAGCTTAGGGGAGGTTGCAGAGCAGTACTTC,CASSLGEVAEQYF
.,TRBV5-4,.,TRBJ1-2,TGTGCCAGCAGCTTCTTCTCCCAGGTGAACTATGGCTACACCTTC,CASSFFSQVNYGYTF
TRBD1,TRBV2,.,TRBJ1-5,TGTGCCAGCAGTGAACAGGGGGGCCAGCCCCAGCATTTT,CASSEQGGQPQHF
TRBD2,TRBV5-4,few,TRBJ2-1,TGTGCCAGCAGCCTCGCGGGGGGGGCGGGGAAATACAATGAGCAGTTCTTC,CASSLAGGAGKYNEQFF
TRBD2,TRBV4-1,.,TRBJ2-3,TGCGCCAGCAGCCAAGGTTTAGGACTAGCGTTGACAGATACGCAGTATTTT,CASSQGLGLALTDTQYF
TRBD1,TRBV7-9,.,TRBJ1-2,TGTGCCAGCAGCTTAGAAGGGGGCAGGGGATTTCATGGCTACACCTTC,CASSLEGGRGFHGYTF
.,TRBV2,.,TRBJ2-2,TGTGCCAGCAGTGCTGACATTGCTGCGACCGGGGAGCTGTTTTTT,CASSADIAATGELFF
.,TRBV16,few,TRBJ1-1,TGTGCCAGCAGCCAGGGAGTTACGAACACTGAAGCTTTCTTT,CASSQGVTNTEAFF
.,TRBV27,.,TRBJ1-2,TGTGCCAGCAGTTTTTCAGGGGACCATGGCTACACCTTC,CASSFSGDHGYTF
TRBD2,TRBV5-4,once,TRBJ2-1,TGTGCCAGCAGCTTGATAGGCGGGGGGGCGGATGAGCAGTTCTTC,CASSLIGGGADEQFF
.,TRBV10-3,few,TRBJ2-1,TGTGCCATCAGGCCTAGTTTAGATTACAATGAGCAGTTCTTC,CAIRPSLDYNEQFF
.,TRBV30,.,TRBJ2-4,TGTGCCTGGAGTGTACAGGGAGCCAAAAACATTCAGTACTTC,CAWSVQGAKNIQYF
TRBD2,TRBV7-6,.,TRBJ2-1,TGTGCCAGCAGCCGGGAGGGCGGCGGGTACAATGAGCAGTTCTTC,CASSREGGGYNEQFF
TRBD1,TRBV19,once,TRBJ2-1,TGTGCCAGTCGGGACAGCCCTTTCAATGAGCAGTTCTTC,CASRDSPFNEQFF
.,TRBV7-9,.,TRBJ2-1,TGTGCCAGCAGCTACATCCCACCCGATGAGCAGTTCTTC,CASSYIPPDEQFF
TRBD1,TRBV5-4,.,TRBJ1-2,TGTGCCAGCAGCTTGCAGGGGGACTATGGCTACACCTTC,CASSLQGDYGYTF
.,TRBV2,.,TRBJ2-3,TGTGCCAGCAGTGATAGTGGGGCTCGCACAGATACGCAGTATTTT,CASSDSGARTDTQYF
TRBD1,TRBV10-1,.,TRBJ2-5,TGCGCCAGAGGGGACAGACAAGAGACCCAGTACTTC,CARGDRQETQYF
TRBD1,TRBV25-1,.,TRBJ1-3,TGTGCCAGCAGGAAGGGACAGGGAGGAAACACCATATATTTT,CASRKGQGGNTIYF
.,TRBV9,once,TRBJ2-2,TGTGCCAGCAGCGTAGCGACAGGTTCCGGGGAGCTGTTTTTT,CASSVATGSGELFF
TRBD1,TRBV5-1,.,TRBJ1-6,TGCGCCAGCAGCTTGAGCACAGGGGGCAATTCACCCCTCCACTTT,CASSLSTGGNSPLHF
TRBD2,TRBV9,few,TRBJ2-7,TGTGCCAGCAGCGTAGGCCCCACGGGGGGCGAGCAGTACTTC,CASSVGPTGGEQYF